Presented here are 11 T cell receptor beta chains from one specimen sequenced in a study of T cell responses to AZD1222 COVID-19 vaccine. The protocol was immunoSEQ multiplex PCR, while the TCRdb copy is restricted to in-frame clones and leaves out a portion. The table has about 140,000 clones, around 84% seen once. Specimen: peripheral blood, collected 28 days after the second AZD1222 dose. The origin of the receptors is an adult who received the AZD1222 COVID-19 vaccine.

By sample fraction, this clone is medium-sized. The chain combines TRBV10-2 with TRBJ1-1, with 10 bases matching TRBD1. The germline V gene encodes CDR1 WSHSY and CDR2 SAAADI. J lost 2 bases, V lost 8 bases, and 2 bases had no gene match. CDR3 length equals 13 residues. The CDR3 DNA follows: TGCGCCAGCGGGGACAGGGGAAACACTGAAGCTTTCTTT. Residues: CASGDRGNTEAFF.

This chain's CDR3 is CASSPPHSNQPQHF. The CDR3 nucleotides read TGCGCCAGCAGCCCTCCGCATAGCAATCAGCCCCAGCATTTT. The V and J genes are TRBV4-1 and TRBJ1-5; no clear D. V was pared by 4 bases and J by 0 bases, with 7 bases between. The CDR3 consists of 14 residues. CDR1 and CDR2 from the germline V gene are MGHRA and YSYEKL.

In this sample, this clone turned up once. The chain couples TRBV3-1 (or the pseudogene TRBV3-2) to TRBJ1-5; D is uncertain. V was clipped by 0 bases and J by 6 bases, with 9 bases between them. Looked up from germline, CDR1 is LGHDT and CDR2 is YNNKEL (reference sequence). This CDR3 contains 14 residues. CDR3 residues: CASSQDRGTQPQHF. The CDR3 nucleotides read TGTGCCAGCAGCCAAGACCGGGGAACTCAGCCCCAGCATTTT.

This chain connects TRBV6-5 to TRBJ1-1; possibly TRBD1 for D (6 bases). CDR1 is MNHEY, CDR2 SVGAGI, per germline. Trimming took 7 bases from V and 9 from J, leaving 12 bases between them. This CDR3 is 11 amino acids long. This chain's CDR3 is CASIWGPQAFF. Here the CDR3 DNA reads TGTGCCAGCATATGGGGGCCACAAGCTTTCTTT.

This chain joins TRBV28 and TRBJ2-6; D gene uncertain. Looked up from germline, CDR1 is MDHEN and CDR2 is SYDVKM. The ends were cut back, 7 bases at V and 0 bases at J, with 19 bases in the middle. The CDR3 is made up of 18 amino acids. The chain's CDR3 is CASTPGGTQGSGANVLTF. DNA for the CDR3: TGTGCCAGCACTCCAGGCGGCACGCAAGGCTCTGGGGCCAACGTCCTGACTTTC.

V usage is TRBV28 and J usage is TRBJ2-7; D is undetermined. Germline assignment: CDR1 MDHEN and CDR2 SYDVKM. The ends were cut back, 8 bases at V and 2 bases at J, with 10 bases in the middle. This CDR3 region has 12 residues. The DNA of the CDR3 is TGTGCCAGCCGCACCCTCGCCTACGAGCAGTACTTC. The encoded protein is CASRTLAYEQYF.

This clone occurred once. J is TRBJ1-1 and V is TRBV9, with 8 bases matching TRBD1. In germline, CDR1 is SGDLS, CDR2 YYNGEE. CDR3 length equals 18 residues. Trimming cost V 3 bases and J 3 bases; bases outside gene matches: 16. The CDR3 loop is CASSDPSGQGGWDTEAFF. The CDR3 nucleotides are TGTGCCAGCAGCGACCCCTCCGGACAGGGCGGTTGGGACACTGAAGCTTTCTTT.

This chain connects TRBV30 to TRBJ1-6; no clear D gene. The CDR3 is 16 amino acids. With 3 bases removed from V and 7 bases from J, the gap between germline ends came to 19 bases. Germline V gives CDR1 GTSNPN, CDR2 SVGIG (reference sequence). The chain's CDR3 is CAWRLLRTTANSPLHF. The CDR3 bases are TGTGCCTGGAGGCTTTTACGGACCACCGCAAATTCACCCCTCCACTTT.

This chain connects TRBV18 to TRBJ1-2; TRBD1 aligns across 9 bases. CDR1 is KGHSH and CDR2 is LQKENI in the germline V gene. The CDR3 runs to 13 residues. V was pared by 2 bases and J by 7 bases, with 2 bases of the junction left unmatched. Here the CDR3 DNA reads TGTGCCAGCTCACCAGGACAGGGGCTTGGCTACACCTTC. It specifies CASSPGQGLGYTF.

In this sample, this clone turned up a few times. J is TRBJ2-7 and V is TRBV28; 7 nucleotides agree with TRBD1. The germline CDR1 and CDR2 sequences are MDHEN and SYDVKM. V lost 7 bases and J lost 0; bases outside the gene matches: 9. The CDR3 covers 15 residues. CDR3 bases: TGTGCCAGCAACAAAAATGACAGGGCCTCCTACGAGCAGTACTTC. The encoded protein is CASNKNDRASYEQYF.

The chain combines TRBV9 with TRBJ2-5; D may correspond to TRBD1 or TRBD2 (6 bases each). The V gene lost 1 base and the J gene lost 6 bases, with 16 bases spanning the gap. CDR3 size: 15 residues. Germline V gene lookup returns CDR1 SGDLS and CDR2 YYNGEE. The CDR3 loop is CASSVSYGGQQTQYF. The CDR3 DNA reads as TGTGCCAGCAGCGTATCGTACGGGGGCCAGCAGACCCAGTACTTC.